These 17 T cell receptor beta chains share one sample of origin, sequenced in a study of immune heterogeneity within non-small cell lung tumors. The starting template was genomic DNA from bulk tumor, around 610 ng per sample. Spaced far apart, several biopsies were taken from each primary tumor during surgery. The study cohort was described as untreated, and its members had newly diagnosed non-small cell lung cancer. They went on to have curative surgery. The TCR beta CDR3 region underwent multiplex PCR amplification with 32 V and 13 J primers. MiXCR was run by TCRdb on the multiplex PCR reads, yielding one entry per CDR3 protein. This table has tens of thousands of distinct CDR3 sequences, 25% to 30% appearing once. Sequenced material: lung tumor tissue. These TCRs come from a man between 35 and 55 years old with non-small cell lung cancer.

This clonotype was picked up many times. The chain's CDR3 is CASSGVTGQGYNEQFF. In DNA, the CDR3 is TGTGCCAGCAGCGGCGTTACGGGACAGGGTTACAATGAGCAGTTCTTC. The V call is TRBV9, the J call TRBJ2-1; 9 nucleotides match TRBD1. There are 16 residues in the CDR3. Germline CDR1 reads SGDLS; CDR2 reads YYNGEE. V lost 3 bases and J lost 4; bases outside the gene matches: 8. The whole variable domain, filled in from reference TRBV9 and TRBJ2-1, reads DSGVTQTPKHLITATGQRVTLRCSPRSGDLSVYWYQQSLDQGLQFLIQYYNGEERAKGNILERFSAQQFPDLHSELNLSSLELGDSALYFCASSGVTGQGYNEQFFGPGTRLTVL.

Many counts were recorded for this clonotype. The chain links TRBV11-1 to TRBJ2-7; no clear D gene. The CDR3 is 13 amino acids. Germline lookup yields CDR1 SGHAT and CDR2 FQDESV (reference sequence). The V gene lost 5 bases and the J gene lost 5 bases, with 13 bases spanning the gap. In nucleotides, the CDR3 is TGTGCCAGCAGCCCAAGGACCGGCCACGAGCAGTACTTC. Amino acids: CASSPRTGHEQYF.

This clonotype was picked up many times. The chain employs TRBV24-1 and TRBJ1-2; the match to TRBD1 covers 9 bases. Germline CDR1 and CDR2: KGHDR and SFDVKD. The CDR3 spans 14 residues. Trimming at V came to 3 bases and at J to 8 bases, leaving 6 bases not matched to a gene. This CDR3 reads CATSDRGQGWGYTF. CDR3 bases: TGTGCCACCAGTGATCGGGGACAGGGCTGGGGCTACACCTTC.

As for this clonotype: A much larger clone differs from this one at a single base, so this may be a read error. The gene calls are TRBV6-4 and TRBJ2-3; 10 bases match TRBD1. V was clipped by 0 bases and J by 4 bases; unmatched bases: 4. Germline V gene data show CDR1 as MRHNA and CDR2 as SNTAGT. This CDR3 has 16 residues. The CDR3 spells CASSDSTGQGADTQYF. CDR3 DNA: TGTGCCAGCAGTGACTCCACTGGACAGGGGGCAGATACGCAGTATTTT.

This clonotype is medium-sized (0.01 to 0.1%). The V call is TRBV6-1, the J call TRBJ2-1, with TRBD2 matching over 13 bases. CDR1 is MNHNS, CDR2 SASEGT, per germline. The V gene end was trimmed by 8 bases and the J gene end by 11 bases; junction bases not matched to a gene: 9. The CDR3 consists of 14 residues. The CDR3 reads CASVTSGRAVQQFF. The CDR3 DNA reads as TGTGCCAGCGTCACTAGCGGGAGGGCGGTGCAGCAGTTCTTC.

This clonotype was recorded many times. The genes are TRBV11-3 and TRBJ1-3, with TRBD1 matching 8 bases. CDR1 and CDR2 from the germline V gene are SGHNT and YENEEA. CDR3 length equals 15 residues. The V gene end was trimmed by 1 base and the J gene end by 3 bases; junction bases not matched to a gene: 2. The CDR3: CASSLGTGNGNTIYF. For the CDR3, the DNA is TGTGCCAGCAGCTTAGGGACAGGGAATGGAAACACCATATATTTT.

A few counts support this clonotype. The chain recombines TRBV4-1 with TRBJ1-6; weak D call: TRBD1 (6 bases). Between the trimmed V and J ends, which lost 4 bases and 9 bases, there was a span of 19 bases. Per germline, CDR1 MGHRA and CDR2 YSYEKL. CDR3 length: 16 amino acids. This CDR3 reads CASSPTLTGLSSPLHF. The CDR3 region has the DNA TGCGCCAGCAGCCCGACTCTCACAGGGTTGAGTTCACCCCTCCACTTT.

This clonotype came up once. A clone one base away is much larger, so this may be a read error. The chain combines TRBV12-3 or TRBV12-4 with TRBJ2-1; the D is unclear. CDR3 size: 11 residues. CDR3 sequence (DNA): TGTGCCAGCAGTTTAGGCGTTGAGGAGTTCTTC. It encodes CASSLGVEEFF.

This sequence joins TRBV18 and TRBJ2-1, with 9 positions matching TRBD2. Losses at the gene ends were 3 bases for V and 9 bases for J; bases not matched to a gene: 9. Germline-derived CDR1 and CDR2 are KGHSH and LQKENI. The CDR3 is 15 amino acids. The CDR3 spells CASSPTSGLTGEQFF. CDR3 nucleotide sequence: TGTGCCAGCTCACCGACTAGCGGCTTGACGGGTGAGCAGTTCTTC. Drawing the rest from reference TRBV18 and TRBJ2-1, the complete variable domain is NAGVMQNPRHLVRRRGQEARLRCSPMKGHSHVYWYRQLPEEGLKFMVYLQKENIIDESGMPKERFSAEFPKEGPSILRIQQVVRGDSAAYFCASSPTSGLTGEQFFGPGTRLTVL.

This clonotype was counted only a few times. The CDR3 DNA reads TGCAGCGTCGCTAAAGGCCAAAGCACAGATACGCAGTATTTT. This codes for CSVAKGQSTDTQYF. This chain links TRBV29-1 with TRBJ2-3; D ambiguous. The CDR3 runs 14 residues. Germline V gives CDR1 SQVTM, CDR2 ANQGSEA. Trimming left V 6 bases short and J 0 bases short, with 13 bases between.

This clonotype is labeled medium-sized. The chain employs TRBV6-1 and TRBJ2-7; D is perhaps TRBD1 or TRBD2 (6 bases each). Between the trimmed V and J ends, which lost 5 bases and 7 bases, there was a span of 18 bases. This CDR3 has 14 amino acids. The V gene's germline CDR1 is MNHNS and CDR2 SASEGT. CDR3 DNA: TGTGCCAGCAGTCCCATCGGGACTCAGGGGGAGCAGTACTTC. Its protein product is CASSPIGTQGEQYF.

This clonotype was recorded at least ten times. The chain combines TRBV3-1 with TRBJ2-2; D not certain. V lost 5 bases and J lost 7, with 11 bases in between. This CDR3 spans 13 amino acids. Germline V lookup: CDR1 LGHDT, CDR2 YNNKEL (reference sequence). CDR3 sequence (DNA): TGTGCCAGCAGCTTCTCGGTGATCGGGGAGCTGTTTTTT. As protein: CASSFSVIGELFF.

By its share, this clonotype is medium-sized. The chain links TRBV19 to TRBJ1-5; unclear D gene. The ends were cut back, 7 bases at V and 7 bases at J, with 8 bases in the middle. CDR1 LNHDA and CDR2 SQIVND come from the germline V gene (reference sequence). The CDR3 spans 11 residues. CDR3 region: CASMDGQPQHF. The CDR3 DNA is TGTGCCAGTATGGATGGGCAGCCCCAGCATTTT.

This clonotype appeared many times. The chain has TRBV7-2 and TRBJ1-5; the D gene is possibly TRBD1 (5 bases). CDR1 is SGHTA, CDR2 FQGNSA, per germline. This CDR3 region has 14 residues. Trimming left V 0 bases short and J 5 bases short, with 8 bases between. CDR3 in amino acids: CASSLAGGDQPQHF. CDR3 DNA sequence: TGTGCCAGCAGCTTAGCGGGGGGTGATCAGCCCCAGCATTTT. The full variable domain, completed using reference TRBV7-2 and TRBJ1-5, is GAGVSQSPSNKVTEKGKDVELRCDPISGHTALYWYRQSLGQGLEFLIYFQGNSAPDKSGLPSDRFSAERTGGSVSTLTIQRTQQEDSAVYLCASSLAGGDQPQHFGDGTRLSIL.

This clonotype occurred a few times. The V call is TRBV10-3, the J call TRBJ1-1, with 9 bases lining up with TRBD1. The length of the CDR3 is 14 residues. With 5 bases clipped from V and 5 bases from J, the junction kept 6 bases outside the gene matches. Germline-derived CDR1 and CDR2 are ENHRY and SYGVKD. The DNA of the CDR3 is TGTGCCATCAGTTATGACAGGGGGAGAACTGAAGCTTTCTTT. It is translated as CAISYDRGRTEAFF.

The chain has TRBV18 and TRBJ1-4; D not certain. The CDR3 runs to 15 residues. CDR1 is KGHSH and CDR2 is LQKENI in the germline V gene. V lost 1 base, J lost 0 bases, and 6 bases lay in between. The CDR3 region is CASSPRRPTNEKLFF. Here the CDR3 DNA reads TGTGCCAGCTCACCACGGAGGCCAACTAATGAAAAACTGTTTTTT.

The chain carries TRBV5-4 and TRBJ2-1; 10 bases line up with TRBD2. V was pared by 4 bases and J by 4 bases, with 11 bases of the junction left unmatched. The CDR3 runs 17 residues. The germline V gene has CDR1 SGHNT and CDR2 YYREEE (reference sequence). DNA for the CDR3: TGTGCCAGCAGCCTACGCGCCGGGACTAGCGTATACAATGAGCAGTTCTTC. Amino acids: CASSLRAGTSVYNEQFF. The full variable domain, in which reference TRBV5-4 and TRBJ2-1 provide the parts outside the CDR3, is ETGVTQSPTHLIKTRGQQVTLRCSSQSGHNTVSWYQQALGQGPQFIFQYYREEENGRGNFPPRFSGLQFPNYSSELNVNALELDDSALYLCASSLRAGTSVYNEQFFGPGTRLTVL.